This T cell receptor (beta chain) was sequenced in a study of identical twins. TCRdb ran MiXCR on the 5' RACE reads and lists one entry per CDR3 protein. The sample consists of around 650,000 distinct CDR3 sequences, 7.1% of them appearing once. This clonotype occurred many times. Antigen specificity is unknown. V lost 0 bases, J lost 6 bases, and 15 bases lay in between. The CDR3 extends over 16 amino acids. Healthy Caucasians, and only they, were the donors. General study results and limits: Instead of following the same donors, the conclusions were based on cross-sectional statistical analysis.

The sample also formed part of further work on yellow fever vaccine responses in identical twins. That work adds: Twins reportedly mounted vaccine T cell responses that seemed partly convergent, partly personalized.

This TCR was recovered from a woman under 30 in good health. The gene calls are TRBV12-3 or TRBV12-4 and TRBJ1-5, with D hard to call. Sequencing used PBMCs. The CDR3 region has the DNA TGTGCCAGCAGTTTAGCGTACAACGGTTTGGGTCAGCCCCAGCATTTT. It translates to CASSLAYNGLGQPQHF.